Shown below are 20 T cell receptor beta chains from a single sample sequenced in a study of cytomegalovirus exposure and HLA in healthy donors. The PCR ran on 60 Vbeta and 13 Jbeta primers. Clones were sequenced by immunoSEQ multiplex PCR, and TCRdb holds only the in-frame ones, with some missing. The sample consists of approximately 180,000 clones, about 84% of them appearing once. The sample consisted of PBMCs. These receptors were taken from a man aged 18 to 30 in good health and CMV-seronegative.

The chain uses TRBV15 and TRBJ1-1, with a possible D match to TRBD1 (5 bases). The CDR3 loop spans 17 amino acids. From germline, CDR1 is LNHNV and CDR2 YYDKDF (reference sequence). V was trimmed by 8 bases and J by 3 bases, leaving 25 bases between them. CDR3 nucleotide sequence: TGTGCCACCGTCGGGGGTCGCGTGGGCAGGGAGGACACTGAAGCTTTCTTT. Protein: CATVGGRVGREDTEAFF.

The gene calls are TRBV6-5 and TRBJ2-5, with 9 bases that match TRBD1. The last part of the DNA fits TRBJ2-7 better; the J call may be wrong. The germline V gene has CDR1 MNHEY and CDR2 SVGAGI. The CDR3 runs to 15 residues. Here the CDR3 reads CASSYTLTGGNEQYF. Here the CDR3 DNA reads TGTGCCAGCAGTTACACCCTGACAGGGGGGAACGAGCAGTACTTC.

The chain uses TRBV28 and TRBJ2-3; 7 bases are a match to TRBD2. Germline V gene lookup returns CDR1 MDHEN and CDR2 SYDVKM. After removal of 2 bases from V and 8 bases from J, the junction contained 7 bases not matched to a gene. This CDR3 is built from 14 residues. This chain's CDR3 is CASSLGGSGSTQYF. The CDR3 DNA follows: TGTGCCAGCAGTTTAGGCGGGAGCGGTAGTACGCAGTATTTT.

The rearrangement joins TRBV5-4 to TRBJ1-2; 8 bases map to TRBD1. V dropped 5 bases and J dropped 4; count of bases not matched to a gene: 10. CDR1 is SGHNT and CDR2 is YYREEE in the germline V gene (reference sequence). The CDR3 totals 15 residues. Here the CDR3 reads CASSLGQGVIYGYTF. CDR3 DNA sequence: TGTGCCAGCAGTCTCGGACAGGGCGTGATCTATGGCTACACCTTC.

This clone was detected only once. The chain employs TRBV27 and TRBJ2-1, with a weak D call TRBD1 (5 bases). Germline CDR1 and CDR2: MNHEY and SMNVEV (reference sequence). V was clipped by 5 bases and J by 2 bases, with 19 bases between them. The CDR3 is 17 residues long. CDR3 nucleotides: TGTGCCAGCAGTAATCACCCTATAGGGGCCCCCTACAATGAGCAGTTCTTC. Translation gives CASSNHPIGAPYNEQFF.

V is TRBV9 and J is TRBJ2-3; TRBD2 matches at 12 bases. The germline V gene has CDR1 SGDLS and CDR2 YYNGEE. The V gene end was trimmed by 4 bases and the J gene end by 9 bases; junction bases not matched to a gene: 18. The CDR3 has 18 amino acids. CDR3 loop: CASSLTSASGGVTGTQYF. CDR3 in DNA: TGTGCCAGCAGCCTAACCTCCGCTAGCGGGGGGGTTACCGGAACGCAGTATTTT.

CDR3 region: CASQLAVTYEQYF. CDR3 bases: TGTGCCAGTCAACTAGCGGTTACCTACGAGCAGTACTTC. The J gene is TRBJ2-7, the V gene TRBV7-2; 8 nucleotides align to TRBD2. This CDR3 spans 13 amino acids. Germline-derived CDR1 and CDR2 are SGHTA and FQGNSA. With 9 bases clipped from V and 2 bases from J, the junction kept 6 bases outside the gene matches.

This sequence joins TRBV7-9 and TRBJ1-2; TRBD1 matches 8 bases. The CDR3 totals 14 residues. Germline CDR1 SEHNR, CDR2 FQNEAQ (reference sequence). The V segment lost 4 bases and the J segment 7 bases; nucleotides outside the gene matches: 8. DNA for the CDR3: TGTGCCAGCAGCTCTGGACAGGGTTTTTTTGGCTACACCTTC. Amino acid sequence: CASSSGQGFFGYTF.

The chain carries TRBV27 and TRBJ1-2, with a tentative D call TRBD1 (5 bases). The V end lost 3 bases, the J end lost 8 bases, and 13 bases lay between the germline ends. The CDR3 runs to 13 residues. The germline CDR1 and CDR2 sequences are MNHEY and SMNVEV (reference sequence). The CDR3 spells CASSLQGLRGYTF. The DNA of the CDR3 is TGTGCCAGCAGTTTGCAGGGTCTCAGAGGCTACACCTTC.

The chain employs TRBV6-6 and TRBJ2-1; 15 nucleotides agree with TRBD2. The CDR3 loop spans 15 amino acids. Germline values: CDR1 MNHNY, CDR2 SVGAGI (reference sequence). V lost 6 bases and J lost 6; bases outside the gene matches: 3. The CDR3: CASSSGLAGGNEQFF. In nucleotides, the CDR3 is TGTGCCAGCAGCTCGGGACTAGCGGGAGGCAATGAGCAGTTCTTC.

This chain uses TRBV7-9 with TRBJ2-5, with TRBD2 as a possible D gene (6 bases). Germline-derived CDR1 and CDR2 are SEHNR and FQNEAQ (reference sequence). There are 14 residues in the CDR3. V was pared by 5 bases and J by 5 bases, with 15 bases between. The CDR3 is CASSHSGTRETQYF. The CDR3 DNA sequence: TGTGCCAGCAGCCATAGCGGCACCCGGGAGACCCAGTACTTC.

This clone came up a few times. This sequence joins TRBV7-3 and TRBJ2-1; 7 bases align to TRBD2. Losses at the gene ends were 5 bases for V and 9 bases for J; bases not matched to a gene: 10. The CDR3 runs 14 residues. Germline V gives CDR1 SGHTA, CDR2 FQGTGA. For the CDR3, the DNA is TGTGCCAGCAGCCCAACTAGCGTCCAGAGTGAGCAGTTCTTC. It encodes CASSPTSVQSEQFF.

There are a few counts of this clone. The CDR3 region has the DNA TGCAGCGTTGAACTCGGGACAGCCAACACTGAAGCTTTCTTT. It encodes CSVELGTANTEAFF. The chain joins TRBV29-1 to TRBJ1-1; 7 positions match TRBD1. V lost 2 bases to trimming and J lost 2 bases; unmatched junction nucleotides: 5. The CDR3 has 14 residues. Germline loops: CDR1 SQVTM, CDR2 ANQGSEA.

The V and J genes are TRBV13 and TRBJ2-5; D remains unclear. The DNA end lines up better with TRBJ2-7; the J call may be wrong. Looked up from germline, CDR1 is PRHDT and CDR2 is FYEKMQ (reference sequence). This CDR3 spans 13 amino acids. The CDR3 region is CASRSSDAYEQYF. The CDR3 DNA reads TGTGCCAGCAGGTCGAGCGACGCCTACGAGCAGTACTTC.

The chain joins TRBV4-2 to TRBJ2-1; 11 bases are shared with TRBD2. Germline V lookup: CDR1 LGHNA, CDR2 YNFKEQ. V dropped 4 bases and J dropped 1; count of bases not matched to a gene: 3. This CDR3 is built from 16 residues. This chain's CDR3 is CASSLGTSGSYNEQFF. CDR3 nucleotides: TGTGCCAGCAGCCTCGGGACTAGCGGTTCCTACAATGAGCAGTTCTTC.

The chain joins TRBV6-5 to TRBJ2-5; possible D gene TRBD1, 8 bases. CDR3 size: 13 residues. Trimming removed 6 bases at V and 5 bases at J, with 13 bases between. Germline lookup yields CDR1 MNHEY and CDR2 SVGAGI. CDR3 in DNA: TGTGCCAGCAGCGACAGGGGAGGGGAGACCCAGTACTTC. It specifies CASSDRGGETQYF.

The rearrangement uses TRBV5-6 and TRBJ2-7, with D possibly matching TRBD1 (6 bases). Germline CDR1 SGHDT, CDR2 YYEEEE. The V gene lost 1 base and the J gene lost 2 bases, with 16 bases spanning the gap. The CDR3 runs to 16 residues. The CDR3 loop is CASSLYRAPFPYEQYF. As DNA, the CDR3 is TGTGCCAGCAGCTTGTACAGGGCTCCCTTCCCCTACGAGCAGTACTTC. The full variable domain, with the rest looked up from reference TRBV5-6 and TRBJ2-7, is DAGVTQSPTHLIKTRGQQVTLRCSPKSGHDTVSWYQQALGQGPQFIFQYYEEEERQRGNFPDRFSGHQFPNYSSELNVNALLLGDSALYLCASSLYRAPFPYEQYFGPGTRLTVT.

This clone showed up just once. This chain joins TRBV5-1 and TRBJ2-3, with D tentatively TRBD2 (5 bases). Germline V gene data show CDR1 as SGHRS and CDR2 as YFSETQ. The CDR3 totals 18 residues. V was pared by 4 bases and J by 6 bases, with 27 bases between. The chain's CDR3 is CASSQKEGGRVVTDTQYF. In DNA, the CDR3 is TGCGCCAGCAGCCAAAAAGAGGGTGGGCGAGTCGTGACGGATACGCAGTATTTT.

The gene calls are TRBV27 and TRBJ2-3, with 11 bases aligning to TRBD2. The CDR3 loop spans 17 amino acids. V was pared by 0 bases and J by 3 bases, with 5 bases of the junction left unmatched. In germline, CDR1 is MNHEY, CDR2 SMNVEV (reference sequence). In DNA form, the CDR3 reads TGTGCCAGCAGTTTATCGGCTAGCGGGGGGATAACAGATACGCAGTATTTT. It codes for CASSLSASGGITDTQYF.

The V gene is TRBV27, the J gene TRBJ2-2; 10 bases map to TRBD2. The CDR3 consists of 15 residues. Germline-derived CDR1 and CDR2 are MNHEY and SMNVEV (reference sequence). Trimming took 3 bases from V and 8 from J; bases not matched to a gene: 6. The CDR3 region has the DNA TGTGCCAGCAGTTTGTATAGCGGGAGGACTGGGGAGCTGTTTTTT. Encoded protein: CASSLYSGRTGELFF.